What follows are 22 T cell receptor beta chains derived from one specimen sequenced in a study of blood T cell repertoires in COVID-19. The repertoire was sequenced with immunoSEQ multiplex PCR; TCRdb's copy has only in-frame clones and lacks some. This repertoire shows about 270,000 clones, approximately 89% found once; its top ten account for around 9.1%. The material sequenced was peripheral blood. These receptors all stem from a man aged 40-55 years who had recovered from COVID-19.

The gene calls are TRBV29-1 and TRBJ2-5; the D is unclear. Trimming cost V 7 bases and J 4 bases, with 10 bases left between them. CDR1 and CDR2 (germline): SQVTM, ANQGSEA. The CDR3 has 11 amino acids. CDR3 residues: CSARLGETQYF. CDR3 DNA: TGCAGCGCTAGACTGGGAGAGACCCAGTACTTC.

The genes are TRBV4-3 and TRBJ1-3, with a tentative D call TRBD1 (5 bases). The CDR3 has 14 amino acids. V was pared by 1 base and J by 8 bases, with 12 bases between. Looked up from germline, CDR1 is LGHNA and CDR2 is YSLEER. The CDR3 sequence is CASSQGVGGHTIYF. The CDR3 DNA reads TGCGCCAGCAGCCAAGGGGTGGGGGGACACACCATATATTTT.

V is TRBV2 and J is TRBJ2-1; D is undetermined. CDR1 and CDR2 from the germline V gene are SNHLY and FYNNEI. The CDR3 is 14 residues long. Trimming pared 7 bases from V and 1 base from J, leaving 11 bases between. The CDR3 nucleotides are TGTGCCAGCACGGCCCCGGGTTCCTACAATGAGCAGTTCTTC. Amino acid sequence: CASTAPGSYNEQFF. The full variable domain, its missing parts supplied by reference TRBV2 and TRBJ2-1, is EPEVTQTPSHQVTQMGQEVILRCVPISNHLYFYWYRQILGQKVEFLVSFYNNEISEKSEIFDDQFSVERPDGSNFTLKIRSTKLEDSAMYFCASTAPGSYNEQFFGPGTRLTVL.

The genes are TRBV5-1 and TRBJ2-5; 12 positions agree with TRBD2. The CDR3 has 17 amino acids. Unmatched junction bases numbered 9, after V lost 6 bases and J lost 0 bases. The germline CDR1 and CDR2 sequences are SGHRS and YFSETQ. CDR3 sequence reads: CASMRTSGAPYQETQYF. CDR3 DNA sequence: TGCGCCAGCATGAGGACTAGCGGGGCCCCGTACCAAGAGACCCAGTACTTC.

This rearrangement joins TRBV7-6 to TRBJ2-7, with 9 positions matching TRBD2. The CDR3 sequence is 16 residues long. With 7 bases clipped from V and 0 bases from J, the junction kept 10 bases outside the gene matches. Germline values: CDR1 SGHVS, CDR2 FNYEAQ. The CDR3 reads CASTPLTSGSSYEQYF. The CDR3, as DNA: TGTGCCAGCACCCCTTTGACTAGCGGTAGCTCCTACGAGCAGTACTTC. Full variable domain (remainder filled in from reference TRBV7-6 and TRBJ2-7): GAGVSQSPRYKVTKRGQDVALRCDPISGHVSLYWYRQALGQGPEFLTYFNYEAQQDKSGLPNDRFSAERPEGSISTLTIQRTEQRDSAMYRCASTPLTSGSSYEQYFGPGTRLTVT.

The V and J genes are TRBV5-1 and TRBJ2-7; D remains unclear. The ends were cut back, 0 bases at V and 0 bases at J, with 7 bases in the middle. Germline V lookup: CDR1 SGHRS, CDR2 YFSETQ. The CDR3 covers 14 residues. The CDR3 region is CASSLGPSSYEQYF. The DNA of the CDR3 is TGCGCCAGCAGCTTGGGTCCTAGCTCCTACGAGCAGTACTTC.

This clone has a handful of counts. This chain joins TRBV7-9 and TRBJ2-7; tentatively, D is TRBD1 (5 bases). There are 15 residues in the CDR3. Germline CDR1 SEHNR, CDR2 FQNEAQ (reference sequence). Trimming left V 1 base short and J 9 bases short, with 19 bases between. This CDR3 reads CASSLEAWTGQGQYF. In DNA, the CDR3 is TGTGCCAGCAGCTTAGAGGCTTGGACCGGGCAGGGGCAGTACTTC.

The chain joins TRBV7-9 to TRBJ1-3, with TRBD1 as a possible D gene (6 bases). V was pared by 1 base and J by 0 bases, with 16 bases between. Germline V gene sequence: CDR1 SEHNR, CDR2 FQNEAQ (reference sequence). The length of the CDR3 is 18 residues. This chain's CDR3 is CASSLGVRGRSSGNTIYF. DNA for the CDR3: TGTGCCAGCAGCTTAGGCGTCAGGGGAAGGAGCTCTGGAAACACCATATATTTT.

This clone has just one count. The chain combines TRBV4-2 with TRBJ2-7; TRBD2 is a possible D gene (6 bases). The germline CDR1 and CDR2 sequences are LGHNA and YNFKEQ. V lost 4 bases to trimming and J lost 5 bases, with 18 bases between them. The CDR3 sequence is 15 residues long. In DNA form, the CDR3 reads TGTGCCAGCAGCCGCGGGCGCAAGCGGGTGAACGAGCAGTACTTC. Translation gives CASSRGRKRVNEQYF.

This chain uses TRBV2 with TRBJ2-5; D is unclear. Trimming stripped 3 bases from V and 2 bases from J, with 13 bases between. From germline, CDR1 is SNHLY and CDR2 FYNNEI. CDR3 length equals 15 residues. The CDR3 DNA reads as TGTGCCAGCAGTGACTGGCTTGGAGTTCAAGAGACCCAGTACTTC. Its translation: CASSDWLGVQETQYF.

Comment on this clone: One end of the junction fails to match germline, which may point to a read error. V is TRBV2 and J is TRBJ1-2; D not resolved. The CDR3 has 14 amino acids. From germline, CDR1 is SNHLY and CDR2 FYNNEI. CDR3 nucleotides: TGTGCCAGCAGGGAAGGCTCCGGGCGGGATGGCTACACCTTC. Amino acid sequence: CASREGSGRDGYTF.

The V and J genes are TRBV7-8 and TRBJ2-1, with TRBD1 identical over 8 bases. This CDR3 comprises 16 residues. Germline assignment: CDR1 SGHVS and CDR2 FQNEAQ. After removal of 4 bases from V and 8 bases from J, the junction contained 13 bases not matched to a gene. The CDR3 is CASSSRSGGANYEQFF. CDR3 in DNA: TGTGCCAGCAGCTCCCGGTCAGGGGGCGCGAATTATGAGCAGTTCTTC.

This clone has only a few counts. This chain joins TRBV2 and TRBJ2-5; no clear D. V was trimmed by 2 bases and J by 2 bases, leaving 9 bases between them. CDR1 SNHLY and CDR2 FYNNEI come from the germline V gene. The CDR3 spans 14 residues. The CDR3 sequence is CASSEFGGQETQYF. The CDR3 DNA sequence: TGTGCCAGCAGTGAATTTGGCGGTCAAGAGACCCAGTACTTC.

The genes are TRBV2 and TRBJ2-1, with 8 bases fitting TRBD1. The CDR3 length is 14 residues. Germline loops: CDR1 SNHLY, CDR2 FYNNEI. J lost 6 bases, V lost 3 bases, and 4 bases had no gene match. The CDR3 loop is CASSDRDRFNEQFF. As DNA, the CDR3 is TGTGCCAGCAGTGACAGGGACAGGTTCAATGAGCAGTTCTTC. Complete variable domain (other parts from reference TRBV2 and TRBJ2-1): EPEVTQTPSHQVTQMGQEVILRCVPISNHLYFYWYRQILGQKVEFLVSFYNNEISEKSEIFDDQFSVERPDGSNFTLKIRSTKLEDSAMYFCASSDRDRFNEQFFGPGTRLTVL.

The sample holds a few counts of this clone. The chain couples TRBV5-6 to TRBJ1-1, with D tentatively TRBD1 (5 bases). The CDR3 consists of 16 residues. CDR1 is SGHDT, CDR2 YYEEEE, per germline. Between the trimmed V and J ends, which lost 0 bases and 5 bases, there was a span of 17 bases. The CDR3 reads CASSLERLAGFTEAFF. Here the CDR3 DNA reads TGTGCCAGCAGCTTGGAACGTTTGGCAGGGTTTACTGAAGCTTTCTTT.

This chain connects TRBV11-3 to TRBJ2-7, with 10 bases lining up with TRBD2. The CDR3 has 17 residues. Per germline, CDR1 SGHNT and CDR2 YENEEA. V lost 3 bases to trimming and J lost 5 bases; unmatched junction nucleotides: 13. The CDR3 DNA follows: TGTGCCAGCAGCTTGGCGTCTGCAGCGGGAGGGACCCACGAGCAGTACTTC. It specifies CASSLASAAGGTHEQYF.

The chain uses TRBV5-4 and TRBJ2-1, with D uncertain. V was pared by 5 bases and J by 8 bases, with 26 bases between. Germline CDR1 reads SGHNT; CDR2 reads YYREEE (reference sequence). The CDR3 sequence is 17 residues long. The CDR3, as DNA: TGTGCCAGCAGGCTCCACGACGGGTCTCGTATGATCGATGAGCAGTTCTTC. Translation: CASRLHDGSRMIDEQFF.

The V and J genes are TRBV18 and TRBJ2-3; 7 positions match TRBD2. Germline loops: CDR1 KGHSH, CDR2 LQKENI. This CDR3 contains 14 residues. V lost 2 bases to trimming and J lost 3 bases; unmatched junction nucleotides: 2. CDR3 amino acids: CASSPGLGTDTQYF. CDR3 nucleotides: TGTGCCAGCTCACCAGGACTAGGTACAGATACGCAGTATTTT.

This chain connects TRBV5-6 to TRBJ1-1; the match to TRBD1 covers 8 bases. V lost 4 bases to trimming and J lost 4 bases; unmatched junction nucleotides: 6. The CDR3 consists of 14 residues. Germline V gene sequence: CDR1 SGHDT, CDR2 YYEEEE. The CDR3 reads CASSPTDRVTEAFF. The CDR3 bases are TGTGCCAGCAGCCCGACGGACAGGGTCACTGAAGCTTTCTTT. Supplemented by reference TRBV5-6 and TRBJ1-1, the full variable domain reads DAGVTQSPTHLIKTRGQQVTLRCSPKSGHDTVSWYQQALGQGPQFIFQYYEEEERQRGNFPDRFSGHQFPNYSSELNVNALLLGDSALYLCASSPTDRVTEAFFGQGTRLTVV.

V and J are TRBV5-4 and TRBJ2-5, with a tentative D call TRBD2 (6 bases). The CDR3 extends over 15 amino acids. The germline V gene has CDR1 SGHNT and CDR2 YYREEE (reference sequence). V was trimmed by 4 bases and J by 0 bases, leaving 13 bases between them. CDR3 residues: CASSTGGRYQETQYF. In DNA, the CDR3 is TGTGCCAGCAGCACCGGAGGGAGGTACCAAGAGACCCAGTACTTC.

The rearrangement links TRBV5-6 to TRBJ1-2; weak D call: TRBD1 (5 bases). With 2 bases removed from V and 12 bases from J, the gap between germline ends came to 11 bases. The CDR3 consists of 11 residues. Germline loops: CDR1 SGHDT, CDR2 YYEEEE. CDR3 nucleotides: TGTGCCAGCAGCTTTGGGGCAGTAAACACCTTC. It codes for CASSFGAVNTF.

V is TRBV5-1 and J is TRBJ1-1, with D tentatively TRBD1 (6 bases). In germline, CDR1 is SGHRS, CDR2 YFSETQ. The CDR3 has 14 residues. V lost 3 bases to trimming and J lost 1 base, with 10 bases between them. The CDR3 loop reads CASSSQGSNTEAFF. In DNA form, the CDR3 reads TGCGCCAGCAGCTCGCAGGGGTCGAACACTGAAGCTTTCTTT.